These 29 T cell receptor beta chains share one sample of origin, sequenced in a study of blood T cells in healthy people across ages. Combining a sample-barcoded 5' primer with a J-beta primer mix, a second PCR ran for about 7 to 11 cycles. TCRdb re-derived calls from the 5' RACE reads in MiXCR, one entry per CDR3 protein. Of some 760,000 distinct CDR3 sequences listed, roughly 25% were seen once; the top ten hold 9.4%. This sample also appeared in a second study, on T cells of mothers and their children.

The sequenced sample was blood. These receptors were collected from a boy between 10 and 17 years old in good health.

This clonotype was seen more than once but under ten times. The chain couples TRBV29-1 to TRBJ2-5; TRBD2 is a possible D gene (6 bases). The CDR3 consists of 14 residues. Deletions cut 1 base from V and 5 bases from J, with 14 bases between. Germline V CDR1 and CDR2: SQVTM, ANQGSEA. This CDR3 is CSVEGGVGGETQYF. The DNA of the CDR3 is TGCAGCGTTGAAGGCGGCGTCGGAGGGGAGACCCAGTACTTC.

This clonotype came up a few times. The chain joins TRBV5-1 to TRBJ1-4; perhaps TRBD1 as D (5 bases). Between the trimmed V and J ends, which lost 4 bases and 7 bases, there was a span of 11 bases. CDR1 and CDR2 (germline): SGHRS, YFSETQ. The CDR3 covers 13 residues. CDR3 DNA: TGCGCCAGCAGCCTGGGGGGTGTTGAAAAACTGTTTTTT. It encodes CASSLGGVEKLFF.

CDR3 coding DNA: TGCGCCAGCAGCCAAGGTCGACAGAGCACAGATACGCAGTATTTT. Translation gives CASSQGRQSTDTQYF. The chain recombines TRBV4-3 with TRBJ2-3; possibly TRBD1 for D (5 bases). V shed 1 base and J shed 0 bases, with 8 bases lying between them. The CDR3 sequence is 15 residues long. Germline V gives CDR1 LGHNA, CDR2 YSLEER.

CDR3 residues: CATRSGEGETQYF. CDR3 in DNA: TGTGCCACCAGGAGCGGGGAGGGAGAGACCCAGTACTTC. This chain links TRBV27 with TRBJ2-5, with TRBD2 matching 7 bases. Germline V gene lookup returns CDR1 MNHEY and CDR2 SMNVEV (reference sequence). The CDR3 consists of 13 residues. V shed 10 bases and J 4 bases; nucleotides not matched to a gene: 9.

The chain is built from TRBV21-1 and TRBJ2-1; TRBD2 is the table's D call, not checked against the DNA. TRBV21-1 is reported as a pseudogene. This CDR3 region has 16 residues. CDR3 nucleotide sequence: TGTGCCAGCAGCCCTACTAGCGGGAGAATGCGGAATGAGCAGTTCTTC. Amino acid sequence: CASSPTSGRMRNEQFF.

The genes are TRBV27 and TRBJ2-3, with 8 nucleotides matching TRBD1. This CDR3 is built from 16 residues. Germline CDR1 MNHEY, CDR2 SMNVEV (reference sequence). With 3 bases clipped from V and 2 bases from J, the junction kept 7 bases outside the gene matches. This CDR3 is CASSFLGTGYTDTQYF. The CDR3 region has the DNA TGTGCCAGCAGTTTTTTGGGGACAGGCTACACAGATACGCAGTATTTT.

This clonotype was seen a handful of times. The J gene is TRBJ2-2, the V gene TRBV5-1, with 9 bases identical to TRBD1. The V segment lost 4 bases and the J segment 4 bases; nucleotides outside the gene matches: 8. Germline V lookup: CDR1 SGHRS, CDR2 YFSETQ. CDR3 size: 16 residues. CDR3 DNA sequence: TGCGCCAGCAGCGCTACACAGGGGGCGGGCACCGGGGAGCTGTTTTTT. Amino acids: CASSATQGAGTGELFF. Using reference TRBV5-1 and TRBJ2-2 for the parts outside the CDR3, the full variable domain is KAGVTQTPRYLIKTRGQQVTLSCSPISGHRSVSWYQQTPGQGLQFLFEYFSETQRNKGNFPGRFSGRQFSNSRSEMNVSTLELGDSALYLCASSATQGAGTGELFFGEGSRLTVL.

In DNA form, the CDR3 reads TGCGCCAGCAGCCAGGGGGCCCTAGATACGCAGTATTTT. Translating gives CASSQGALDTQYF. The genes are TRBV4-1 and TRBJ2-3; D might be TRBD1 (6 bases). The V end lost 3 bases, the J end lost 5 bases, and 9 bases lay between the germline ends. The CDR3 loop spans 13 amino acids. The V gene's germline CDR1 is MGHRA and CDR2 YSYEKL.

This clonotype was picked up a small number of times. V gene TRBV4-2 combines with J gene TRBJ1-4; TRBD1 matches 8 bases. This CDR3 comprises 15 residues. With V trimmed by 2 bases and J by 8 bases, 7 bases remained unmatched. The germline gives CDR1 LGHNA, CDR2 YNFKEQ. CDR3: CASSQPGQGEEKLFF. In DNA form, the CDR3 reads TGTGCCAGCAGCCAACCCGGACAGGGAGAAGAAAAACTGTTTTTT.

This clonotype was observed a handful of times. V is TRBV10-3 and J is TRBJ1-2, with D unclear. The CDR3 is 14 amino acids. Germline CDR1 and CDR2: ENHRY and SYGVKD. Trimming cost V 7 bases and J 2 bases, with 14 bases left between them. The DNA of the CDR3 is TGTGCCATCACCTCTGGATCGGTAAACTATGGCTACACCTTC. Translating gives CAITSGSVNYGYTF.

V usage is TRBV6-1 and J usage is TRBJ2-5; 7 bases are shared with TRBD1. The trim removed 6 bases at V and 0 bases at J, leaving 13 bases unmatched. This CDR3 spans 17 amino acids. The germline V gene has CDR1 MNHNS and CDR2 SASEGT. The CDR3 here is CASSPLLRQGYQETQYF. The CDR3 region has the DNA TGTGCCAGCAGCCCACTACTTCGACAGGGATACCAAGAGACCCAGTACTTC.

The V gene is TRBV20-1, the J gene TRBJ2-5, with D possibly TRBD1 on 6 matching bases. CDR1 and CDR2 from the germline V gene are DFQATT and SNEGSKA (reference sequence). The CDR3 totals 15 residues. Trimming removed 7 bases at V and 5 bases at J, with 23 bases between. CDR3 coding DNA: TGCAGTGAACCGGGACACGGGATTGCTGGGGAGACCCAGTACTTC. As protein: CSEPGHGIAGETQYF.

The chain links TRBV27 to TRBJ2-5, with D perhaps TRBD2 (6 bases). The CDR3 is made up of 14 amino acids. Germline CDR1 is MNHEY and CDR2 is SMNVEV (reference sequence). V lost 5 bases, J lost 4 bases, and 14 bases lay in between. CDR3 nucleotide sequence: TGTGCCAGCAGTCTACTAGCACATTTAGAGACCCAGTACTTC. Translated, it gives CASSLLAHLETQYF.

This clonotype was seen more than once but under ten times. This chain uses TRBV6-6 with TRBJ2-5, with 7 bases aligning to TRBD2. There are 15 residues in the CDR3. The germline gives CDR1 MNHNY, CDR2 SVGAGI (reference sequence). Trimming removed 3 bases from V and 6 bases from J; junction bases left unmatched: 10. CDR3 sequence (DNA): TGTGCCAGCAGTTATTTTGCGGGAGTCATGCAGACCCAGTACTTC. It yields the protein CASSYFAGVMQTQYF.

The rearrangement links TRBV6-2 or TRBV6-3 to TRBJ1-5, with TRBD1 identical over 11 bases. Trimming removed 7 bases from V and 2 bases from J; junction bases left unmatched: 4. In germline, CDR1 is MNHEY, CDR2 SVGEGT. The CDR3 is 15 residues long. CDR3 protein: CASTGTGGGNQPQHF. CDR3 DNA: TGTGCCAGCACGGGGACAGGGGGGGGCAATCAGCCCCAGCATTTT.

This clonotype has only a few counts. The genes are TRBV20-1 and TRBJ2-5, with D tentatively TRBD1 (8 bases). The CDR3 is 16 amino acids. Germline CDR1 is DFQATT and CDR2 is SNEGSKA (reference sequence). The V end lost 6 bases, the J end lost 2 bases, and 22 bases lay between the germline ends. DNA of the CDR3: TGCAGTGCACCTAGCGGTAGACAGGGGAGGCAAGAGACCCAGTACTTC. Amino acids: CSAPSGRQGRQETQYF.

The chain combines TRBV29-1 with TRBJ1-1; 7 bases match TRBD1. The CDR3 covers 14 residues. Germline values: CDR1 SQVTM, CDR2 ANQGSEA. The V gene end was trimmed by 7 bases and the J gene end by 1 base; junction bases not matched to a gene: 9. The CDR3 bases are TGCAGCGCCCTCCCTAAGGGGGCGAACACTGAAGCTTTCTTT. Translating gives CSALPKGANTEAFF.

J is TRBJ2-7 and V is TRBV4-1; TRBD1 agrees at 7 bases. CDR3 length equals 14 residues. Germline V CDR1 and CDR2: MGHRA, YSYEKL. Trimming cost V 6 bases and J 1 base; bases outside gene matches: 6. In DNA form, the CDR3 reads TGCGCCAGCAGTCCCCTGGGACAGTCCTACGAGCAGTACTTC. It yields the protein CASSPLGQSYEQYF.

The chain recombines TRBV21-1 with TRBJ2-5; the table calls TRBD1, which could not be checked here. TRBV21-1 counts as a pseudogene. CDR3 length: 19 amino acids. CDR3 sequence: CASSKAPGREGIYQETQYF. In nucleotides, the CDR3 is TGTGCCAGCAGCAAAGCCCCCGGGAGAGAGGGGATATACCAAGAGACCCAGTACTTC.

In its sample, this clonotype was seen a few times. The chain couples TRBV25-1 to TRBJ2-4, with TRBD1 matching over 9 bases. The CDR3 totals 16 residues. V dropped 4 bases and J dropped 0; count of bases not matched to a gene: 4. The V gene's germline CDR1 is MGHDK and CDR2 SYGVNS. The CDR3 sequence: CASSGGTGRAKNIQYF. CDR3 nucleotide sequence: TGTGCCAGCAGTGGGGGGACAGGGAGAGCCAAAAACATTCAGTACTTC.

There are a few counts of this clonotype. The chain employs TRBV7-9 and TRBJ2-5; D ambiguous. Germline V gives CDR1 SEHNR, CDR2 FQNEAQ (reference sequence). The CDR3 covers 13 residues. Trimming took off 6 bases at V and 4 bases at J, with 12 bases between the two ends. The CDR3 nucleotides read TGTGCCAGCAGTTCCGAGGTGGGAGAGACCCAGTACTTC. It is translated as CASSSEVGETQYF.

This clonotype has a handful of counts. The rearrangement links TRBV7-9 to TRBJ2-1; 8 positions match TRBD1. The better agreement between TRBJ2-5 and the DNA end casts doubt on the J call. The CDR3 runs 14 residues. Looked up from germline, CDR1 is SEHNR and CDR2 is FQNEAQ (reference sequence). In DNA form, the CDR3 reads TGTGCCAGCAGCGCGCGACAGGGGTCGGAGACCCAGTACTTC. Translated: CASSARQGSETQYF.

At least ten counts were recorded for this clonotype. The chain links TRBV29-1 to TRBJ1-4; 7 positions match TRBD1. Germline V gene data show CDR1 as SQVTM and CDR2 as ANQGSEA. The ends lost 4 bases at V and 7 bases at J; junction bases unmatched: 6. The CDR3 covers 13 residues. Here the CDR3 reads CSVAQGVSEKLFF. CDR3 coding DNA: TGCAGCGTTGCCCAGGGGGTTAGTGAAAAACTGTTTTTT.

The chain carries TRBV9 and TRBJ2-5; 7 bases agree with TRBD2. With the DNA end fitting TRBJ2-1 better, the J assignment may be wrong. This CDR3 is built from 15 residues. The V gene's germline CDR1 is SGDLS and CDR2 YYNGEE. The CDR3 nucleotides read TGTGCCAGCAGCGTAGGTGGCGGGAGTGGGAGTGAGCAGTTCTTC. This translates into CASSVGGGSGSEQFF.

This clonotype was seen a few times. The chain's CDR3 is CSAVRDRGTEAFF. In nucleotides, the CDR3 is TGCAGTGCTGTCCGGGACAGGGGAACTGAAGCTTTCTTT. The rearrangement uses TRBV20-1 and TRBJ1-1, with 10 bases identical to TRBD1. In germline, CDR1 is DFQATT, CDR2 SNEGSKA (reference sequence). The CDR3 is 13 residues long. V lost 5 bases, J lost 5 bases, and 5 bases stayed unmatched.

This clonotype occurred a few times. CDR3 nucleotides: TGTGCCATCAGTGAGAGCGGGCCTGAGCAGTTCTTC. Translating gives CAISESGPEQFF. The V call is TRBV10-3, the J call TRBJ2-5; D is perhaps TRBD2 (6 bases). The J call may not be correct, given that the DNA end is closer to TRBJ2-1. Germline V gene sequence: CDR1 ENHRY, CDR2 SYGVKD. This CDR3 has 12 residues.

This clonotype was picked up one time. Germline is not matched at one junction end, which may reflect a read error. The genes are TRBV12-3 or TRBV12-4 and TRBJ2-1; maybe TRBD2 (6 bases). This CDR3 comprises 13 residues. CDR3 region: CASSFAEGYEQLF. The CDR3 DNA follows: TGTGCCAGCAGTTTTGCGGAGGGCTATGAGCAGCTCTTC.

This clonotype was picked up a small number of times. V gene TRBV7-2 combines with J gene TRBJ1-1; D gene uncertain. The CDR3 has 13 amino acids. Trimming stripped 5 bases from V and 4 bases from J, with 11 bases between. Germline CDR1 and CDR2: SGHTA and FQGNSA. The CDR3 loop reads CASSPSGFTEAFF. The CDR3 DNA follows: TGTGCCAGCAGCCCGTCCGGATTCACTGAAGCTTTCTTT.

The sample holds a few counts of this clonotype. The CDR3 DNA reads as TGTGCCAGCAGCTTAAGCGGGAGGGCCCACGAGCAGTACTTC. Protein product: CASSLSGRAHEQYF. This sequence joins TRBV5-4 and TRBJ2-7; 10 bases are shared with TRBD2. CDR1 and CDR2 (germline): SGHNT, YYREEE (reference sequence). This CDR3 has 14 residues. The J segment lost 5 bases and the V segment lost 2 bases, leaving 4 bases of the junction unmatched.